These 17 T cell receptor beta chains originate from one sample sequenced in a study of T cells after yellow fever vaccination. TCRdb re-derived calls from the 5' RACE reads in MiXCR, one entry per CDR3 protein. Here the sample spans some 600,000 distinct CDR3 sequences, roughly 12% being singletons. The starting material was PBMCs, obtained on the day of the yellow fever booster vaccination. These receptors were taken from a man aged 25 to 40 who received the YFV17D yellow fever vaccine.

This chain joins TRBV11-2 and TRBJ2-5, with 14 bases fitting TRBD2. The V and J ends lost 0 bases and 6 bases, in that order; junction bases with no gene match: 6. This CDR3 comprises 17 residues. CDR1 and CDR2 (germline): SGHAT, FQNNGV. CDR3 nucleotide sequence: TGTGCCAGCAGCTTAGACGGGACTAGCGGGAGTAGGAAGACCCAGTACTTC. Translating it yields CASSLDGTSGSRKTQYF.

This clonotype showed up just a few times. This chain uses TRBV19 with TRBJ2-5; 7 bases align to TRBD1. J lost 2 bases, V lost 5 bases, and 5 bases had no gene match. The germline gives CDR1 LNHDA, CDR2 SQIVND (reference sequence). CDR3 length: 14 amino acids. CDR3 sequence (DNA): TGTGCCAGTAGTCTCCGGGGACAGCAAGAGACCCAGTACTTC. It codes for CASSLRGQQETQYF.

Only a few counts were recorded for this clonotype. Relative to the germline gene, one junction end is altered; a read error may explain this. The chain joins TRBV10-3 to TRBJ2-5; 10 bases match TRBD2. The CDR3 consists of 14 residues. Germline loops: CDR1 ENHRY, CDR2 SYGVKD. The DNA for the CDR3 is TGTGCCAGCAGTGAGGTAGCGGGAGGAGAGACCCAGTACTTC. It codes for CASSEVAGGETQYF.

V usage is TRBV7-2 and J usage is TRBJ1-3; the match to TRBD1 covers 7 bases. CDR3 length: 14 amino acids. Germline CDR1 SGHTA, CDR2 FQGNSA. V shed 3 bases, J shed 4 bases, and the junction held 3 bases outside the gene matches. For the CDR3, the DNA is TGTGCCAGCAGCTTTGGGACAGTAGGAAACACCATATATTTT. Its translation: CASSFGTVGNTIYF.

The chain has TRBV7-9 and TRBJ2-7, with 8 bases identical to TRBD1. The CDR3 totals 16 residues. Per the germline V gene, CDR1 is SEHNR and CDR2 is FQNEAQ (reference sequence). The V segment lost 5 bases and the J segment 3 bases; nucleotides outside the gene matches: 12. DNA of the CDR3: TGTGCCAGCAGCGGTGCGGAGAGGACAGGGCGCTACGAGCAGTACTTC. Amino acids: CASSGAERTGRYEQYF.

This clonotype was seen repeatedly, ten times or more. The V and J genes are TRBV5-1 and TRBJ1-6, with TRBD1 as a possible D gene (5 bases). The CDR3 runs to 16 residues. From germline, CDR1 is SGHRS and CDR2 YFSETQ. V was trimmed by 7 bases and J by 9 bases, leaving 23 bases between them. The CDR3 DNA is TGCGCCAGCGGCCCCGGGACGTCGGGTGGAGCTTCACCCCTCCACTTT. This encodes CASGPGTSGGASPLHF. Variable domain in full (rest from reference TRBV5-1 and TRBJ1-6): KAGVTQTPRYLIKTRGQQVTLSCSPISGHRSVSWYQQTPGQGLQFLFEYFSETQRNKGNFPGRFSGRQFSNSRSEMNVSTLELGDSALYLCASGPGTSGGASPLHFGNGTRLTVT.

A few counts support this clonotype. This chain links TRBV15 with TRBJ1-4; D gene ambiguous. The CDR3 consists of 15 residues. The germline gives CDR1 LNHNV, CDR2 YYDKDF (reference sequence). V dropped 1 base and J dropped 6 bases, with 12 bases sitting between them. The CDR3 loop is CATSRATETHEKLFF. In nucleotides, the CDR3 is TGTGCCACCAGCAGAGCAACAGAAACCCATGAAAAACTGTTTTTT.

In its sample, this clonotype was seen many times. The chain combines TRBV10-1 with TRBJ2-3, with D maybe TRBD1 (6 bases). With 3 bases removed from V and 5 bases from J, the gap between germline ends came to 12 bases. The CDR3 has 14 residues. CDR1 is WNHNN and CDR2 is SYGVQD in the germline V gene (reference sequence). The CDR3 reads CASSDGQSLDTQYF. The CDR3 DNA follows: TGCGCCAGCAGTGATGGACAGTCTCTAGATACGCAGTATTTT.

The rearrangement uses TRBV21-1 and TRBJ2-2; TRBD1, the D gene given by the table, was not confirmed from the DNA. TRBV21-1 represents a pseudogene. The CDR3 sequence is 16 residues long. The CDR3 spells CASSNLGPGVRGELFF. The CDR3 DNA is TGTGCCAGCAGCAATTTGGGACCAGGGGTACGCGGGGAGCTGTTTTTT.

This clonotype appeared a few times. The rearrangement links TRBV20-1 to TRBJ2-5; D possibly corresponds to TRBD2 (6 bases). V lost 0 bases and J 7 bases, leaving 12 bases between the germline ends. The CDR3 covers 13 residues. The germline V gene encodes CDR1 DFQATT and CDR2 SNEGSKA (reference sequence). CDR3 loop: CSARDPTGGTQYF. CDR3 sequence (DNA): TGCAGTGCTAGAGACCCCACCGGGGGGACCCAGTACTTC.

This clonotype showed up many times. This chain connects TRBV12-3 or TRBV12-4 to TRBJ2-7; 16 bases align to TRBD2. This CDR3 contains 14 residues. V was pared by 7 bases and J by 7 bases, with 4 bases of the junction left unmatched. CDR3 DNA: TGTGCCAGCAACTTGGGACTAGCGGGAGGGGAGCAGTACTTC. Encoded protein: CASNLGLAGGEQYF.

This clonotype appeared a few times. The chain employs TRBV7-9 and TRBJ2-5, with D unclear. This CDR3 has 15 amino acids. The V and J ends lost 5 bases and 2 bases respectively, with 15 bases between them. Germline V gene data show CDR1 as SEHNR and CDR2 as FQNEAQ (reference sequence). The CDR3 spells CASSPRGSSQETQYF. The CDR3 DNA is TGTGCCAGCAGCCCGCGTGGGTCGTCTCAAGAGACCCAGTACTTC.

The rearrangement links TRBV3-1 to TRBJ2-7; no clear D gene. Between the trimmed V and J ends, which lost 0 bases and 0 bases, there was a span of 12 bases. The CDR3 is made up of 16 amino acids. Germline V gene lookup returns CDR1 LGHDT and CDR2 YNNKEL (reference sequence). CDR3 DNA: TGTGCCAGCAGCCAAGATCCCAGCGCGAGCTCCTACGAGCAGTACTTC. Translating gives CASSQDPSASSYEQYF.

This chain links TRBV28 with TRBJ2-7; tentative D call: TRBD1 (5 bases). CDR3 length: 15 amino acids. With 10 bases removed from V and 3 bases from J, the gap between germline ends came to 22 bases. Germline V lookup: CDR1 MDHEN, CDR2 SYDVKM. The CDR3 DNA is TGTGCCATCCGATCAGGCCTTCTTGGACACTACGAGCAGTACTTC. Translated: CAIRSGLLGHYEQYF.

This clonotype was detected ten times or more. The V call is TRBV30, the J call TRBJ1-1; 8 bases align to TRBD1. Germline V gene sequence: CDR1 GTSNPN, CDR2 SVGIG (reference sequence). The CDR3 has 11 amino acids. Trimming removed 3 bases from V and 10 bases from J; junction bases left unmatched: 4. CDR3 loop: CAWSRGRGAFF. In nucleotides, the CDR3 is TGTGCCTGGAGCAGGGGGCGCGGAGCTTTCTTT.

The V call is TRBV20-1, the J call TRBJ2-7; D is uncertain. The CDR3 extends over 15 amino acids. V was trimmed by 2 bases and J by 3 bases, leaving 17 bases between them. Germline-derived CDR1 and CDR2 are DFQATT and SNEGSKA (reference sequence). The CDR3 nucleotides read TGCAGTGCTAGAATATATCCCACCCCTAGCTACGAGCAGTACTTC. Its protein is CSARIYPTPSYEQYF.

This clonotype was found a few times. In nucleotides, the CDR3 is TGTGCCAGCAGTGGAGGGACTTCCTACGAGCAGTACTTC. The encoded protein is CASSGGTSYEQYF. The chain couples TRBV25-1 to TRBJ2-7; tentative D call: TRBD2 (6 bases). This CDR3 spans 13 amino acids. V lost 4 bases, J lost 1 base, and 8 bases lay in between. The germline CDR1 and CDR2 sequences are MGHDK and SYGVNS.